This TCR beta chain originates from a study of blood T cell repertoires in COVID-19. Study context: Researchers got acute and convalescent COVID-19 samples from the United States, Italy and Spain. The analysed material was cDNA or gDNA that came from T cells, B-cell-depleted T cells, or PBMCs.

In the study's own analysis: Estimated nucleated cell counts came from reference gene primer amplification. Sequenced by immunoSEQ multiplex PCR; TCRdb stores in-frame clones only, minus some. That table gives V, J and clone size, and the DNA gave D and trimming. Of 36,000 or so clones detected, about nine tenths appear once; the ten largest clones hold around 4.9%. The CDR3 spans 13 residues. From germline, CDR1 is MNHEY and CDR2 SMNVEV (reference sequence). V lost 8 bases, J lost 0 bases, and 11 bases lay in between. This chain joins TRBV27 and TRBJ2-7; D gene unclear. The sequencing input was peripheral blood. The receptor was isolated from a human donor in a cohort sampled during active COVID-19. The CDR3: CASAWPVSYEQYF. In DNA form, the CDR3 reads TGTGCCAGCGCCTGGCCAGTCTCCTACGAGCAGTACTTC.